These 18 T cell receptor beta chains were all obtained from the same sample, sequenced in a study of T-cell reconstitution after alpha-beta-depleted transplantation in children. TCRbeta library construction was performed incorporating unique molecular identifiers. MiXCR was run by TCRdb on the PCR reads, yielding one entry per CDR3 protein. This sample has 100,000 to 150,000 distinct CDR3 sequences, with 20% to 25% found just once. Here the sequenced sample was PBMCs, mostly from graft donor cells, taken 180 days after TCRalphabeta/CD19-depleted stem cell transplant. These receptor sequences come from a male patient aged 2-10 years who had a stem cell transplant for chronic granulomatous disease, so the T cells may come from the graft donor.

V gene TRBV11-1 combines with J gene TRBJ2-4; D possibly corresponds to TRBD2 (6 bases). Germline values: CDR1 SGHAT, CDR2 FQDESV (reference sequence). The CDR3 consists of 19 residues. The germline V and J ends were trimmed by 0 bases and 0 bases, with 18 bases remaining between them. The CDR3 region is CASSLALGSGNLAKNIQYF. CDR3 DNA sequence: TGTGCCAGCAGCTTAGCGCTTGGTAGCGGAAACCTAGCCAAAAACATTCAGTACTTC.

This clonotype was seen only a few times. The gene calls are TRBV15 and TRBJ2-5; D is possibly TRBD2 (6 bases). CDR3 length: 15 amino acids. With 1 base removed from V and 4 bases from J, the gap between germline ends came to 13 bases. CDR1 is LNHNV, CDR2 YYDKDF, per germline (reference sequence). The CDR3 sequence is CATSRVGGLGETQYF. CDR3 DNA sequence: TGTGCCACCAGCAGAGTCGGGGGTTTAGGAGAGACCCAGTACTTC.

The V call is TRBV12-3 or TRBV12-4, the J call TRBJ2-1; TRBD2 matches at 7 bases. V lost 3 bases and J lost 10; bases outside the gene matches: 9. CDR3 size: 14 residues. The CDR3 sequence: CASSFRGRVGEQFF. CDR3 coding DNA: TGTGCCAGCAGTTTTAGAGGGAGGGTGGGAGAGCAGTTCTTC.

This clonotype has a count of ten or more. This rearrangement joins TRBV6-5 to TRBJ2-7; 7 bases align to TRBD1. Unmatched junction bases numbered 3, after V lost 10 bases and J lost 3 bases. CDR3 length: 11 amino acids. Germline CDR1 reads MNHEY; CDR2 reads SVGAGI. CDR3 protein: CATQGVYEQYF. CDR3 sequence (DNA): TGTGCCACCCAGGGGGTCTACGAGCAGTACTTC.

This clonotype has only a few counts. Here the CDR3 reads CSARVTWGGRAGEQFF. The DNA for the CDR3 is TGCAGTGCTAGAGTCACCTGGGGCGGGAGGGCCGGTGAGCAGTTCTTC. This chain uses TRBV20-1 with TRBJ2-1; 9 bases fit TRBD2. With V trimmed by 1 base and J by 9 bases, 13 bases remained unmatched. CDR1 is DFQATT, CDR2 SNEGSKA, per germline (reference sequence). This CDR3 region has 16 residues.

Written as DNA, the CDR3 is TGCGCCAGCAGCCAAGATGTGGCAGGGTATGGCTACACCTTC. Translation: CASSQDVAGYGYTF. The chain is built from TRBV4-3 and TRBJ1-2, with a weak D call TRBD1 (5 bases). The germline V and J ends were trimmed by 0 bases and 5 bases, with 10 bases remaining between them. CDR1 is LGHNA and CDR2 is YSLEER in the germline V gene. There are 14 residues in the CDR3.

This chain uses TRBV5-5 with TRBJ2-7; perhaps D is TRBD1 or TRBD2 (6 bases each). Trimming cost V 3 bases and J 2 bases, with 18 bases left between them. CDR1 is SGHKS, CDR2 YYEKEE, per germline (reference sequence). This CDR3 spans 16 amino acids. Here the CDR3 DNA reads TGTGCCAGCAGCTGGGAGGACAGTGACCTGACCTACGAGCAGTACTTC. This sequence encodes CASSWEDSDLTYEQYF.

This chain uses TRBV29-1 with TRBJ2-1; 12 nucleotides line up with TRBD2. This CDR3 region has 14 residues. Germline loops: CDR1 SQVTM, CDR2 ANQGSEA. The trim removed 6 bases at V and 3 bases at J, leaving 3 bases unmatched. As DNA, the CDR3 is TGCAGCGTCAGGACTAGCGGGGACTACAATGAGCAGTTCTTC. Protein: CSVRTSGDYNEQFF.

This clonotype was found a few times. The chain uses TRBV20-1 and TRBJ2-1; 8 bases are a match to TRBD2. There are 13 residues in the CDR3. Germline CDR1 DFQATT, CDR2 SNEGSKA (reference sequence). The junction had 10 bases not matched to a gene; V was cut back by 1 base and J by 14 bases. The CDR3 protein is CSARVREGSPKFF. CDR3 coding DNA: TGCAGTGCTAGAGTACGGGAGGGCAGTCCGAAGTTCTTC.

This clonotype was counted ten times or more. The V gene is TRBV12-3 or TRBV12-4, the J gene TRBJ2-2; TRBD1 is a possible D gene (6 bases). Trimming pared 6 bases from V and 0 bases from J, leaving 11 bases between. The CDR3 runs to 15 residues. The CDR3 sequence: CASRRQDSNTGELFF. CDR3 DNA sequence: TGTGCCAGCAGGCGACAGGACTCGAACACCGGGGAGCTGTTTTTT.

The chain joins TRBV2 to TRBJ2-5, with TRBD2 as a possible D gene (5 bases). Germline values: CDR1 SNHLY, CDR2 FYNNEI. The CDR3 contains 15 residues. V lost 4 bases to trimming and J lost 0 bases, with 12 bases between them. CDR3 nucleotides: TGTGCCAGCAGTGCAAGGGAGCCAAACCAAGAGACCCAGTACTTC. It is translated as CASSAREPNQETQYF.

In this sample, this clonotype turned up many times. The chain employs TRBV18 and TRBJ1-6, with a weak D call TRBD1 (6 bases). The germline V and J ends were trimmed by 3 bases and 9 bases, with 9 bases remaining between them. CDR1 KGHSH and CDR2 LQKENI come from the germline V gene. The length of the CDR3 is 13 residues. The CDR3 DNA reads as TGTGCCAGCTCACCGGGACAAGCTTCACCCCTCCACTTT. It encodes CASSPGQASPLHF.

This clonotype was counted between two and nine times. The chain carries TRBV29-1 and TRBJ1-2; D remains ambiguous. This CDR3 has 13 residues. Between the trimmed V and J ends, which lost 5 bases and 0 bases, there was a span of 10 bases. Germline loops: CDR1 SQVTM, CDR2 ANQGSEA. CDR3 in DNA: TGCAGCGTTTCAAGTTACCCTAACTATGGCTACACCTTC. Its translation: CSVSSYPNYGYTF.

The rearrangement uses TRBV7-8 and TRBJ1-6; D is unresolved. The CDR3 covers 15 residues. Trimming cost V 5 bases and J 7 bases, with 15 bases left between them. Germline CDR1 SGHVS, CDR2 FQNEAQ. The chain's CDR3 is CASSPSALDNSPLHF. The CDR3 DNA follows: TGTGCCAGCAGCCCCTCAGCCTTGGACAATTCACCCCTCCACTTT.

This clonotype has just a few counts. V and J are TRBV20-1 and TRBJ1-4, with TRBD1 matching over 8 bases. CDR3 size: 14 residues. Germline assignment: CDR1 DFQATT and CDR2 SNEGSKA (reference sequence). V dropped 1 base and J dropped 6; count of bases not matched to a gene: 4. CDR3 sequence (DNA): TGCAGTGCTAGAGGGACAGGGAATGATGAAAAACTGTTTTTT. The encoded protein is CSARGTGNDEKLFF.

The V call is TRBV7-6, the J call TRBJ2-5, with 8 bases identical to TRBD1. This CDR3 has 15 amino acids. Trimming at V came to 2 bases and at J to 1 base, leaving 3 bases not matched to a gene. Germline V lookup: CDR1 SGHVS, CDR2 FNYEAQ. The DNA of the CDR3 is TGTGCCAGCAGCTTACAGGGGGCAGGCCAAGAGACCCAGTACTTC. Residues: CASSLQGAGQETQYF.

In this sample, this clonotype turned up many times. This CDR3 is CAWSGTGGTEAFF. CDR3 DNA: TGTGCCTGGAGTGGGACAGGGGGCACTGAAGCTTTCTTT. V usage is TRBV30 and J usage is TRBJ1-1; 10 nucleotides match TRBD1. The trim removed 1 base at V and 4 bases at J, leaving 0 bases unmatched. The CDR3 has 13 residues. The germline V gene has CDR1 GTSNPN and CDR2 SVGIG (reference sequence).

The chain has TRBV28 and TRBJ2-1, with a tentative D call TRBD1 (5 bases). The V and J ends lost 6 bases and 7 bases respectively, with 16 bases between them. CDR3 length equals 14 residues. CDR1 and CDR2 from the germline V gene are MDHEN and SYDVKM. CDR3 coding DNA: TGTGCCAGCAGCCGGACATTAGGTGGGAATGAGCAGTTCTTC. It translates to CASSRTLGGNEQFF.